These T cell receptor beta chains were read from a single sample in a study of shared clonotypes between healthy human individuals. Assay: immunoSEQ multiplex PCR; the TCRdb copy retains only in-frame clones and omits some. The data show over a million clones, roughly 96% seen once. Sequencing was done on a sample of naive CD4+ T cells sorted from blood. These receptors came from a man between 25 and 39 years old in good health. Both conserved end residues are part of each CDR3. The D gene is left open where the match is weak. For some rows the clone size is stated as once, few or many, or as a class when expanded; others skip it.

d_gene: NA
v_gene: TRBV30
abundance: NA
j_gene: TRBJ1-1
CDR3aa: CAWSKGVSEAFF
CDR3nt: TGTGCCTGGAGTAAAGGGGTCTCTGAAGCTTTCTTT

d_gene: TRBD1
v_gene: TRBV5-1
abundance: NA
j_gene: TRBJ2-5
CDR3aa: CASSLEGGPQETQYF
CDR3nt: TGCGCCAGCAGCTTGGAAGGGGGCCCCCAAGAGACCCAGTACTTC

d_gene: TRBD2
v_gene: TRBV19
abundance: once
j_gene: TRBJ2-2
CDR3aa: CASSIPGLAGESTGELFF
CDR3nt: TGTGCCAGTAGTATACCGGGACTAGCGGGAGAGTCCACCGGGGAGCTGTTTTTT

d_gene: NA
v_gene: TRBV5-1
abundance: NA
j_gene: TRBJ2-7
CDR3aa: CASSLVGAIYEQYF
CDR3nt: TGCGCCAGCAGCTTGGTGGGGGCCATCTACGAGCAGTACTTC

d_gene: NA
v_gene: TRBV6-1
abundance: NA
j_gene: TRBJ1-1
CDR3aa: CASTPTWGAFTEAFF
CDR3nt: TGTGCCAGCACCCCAACGTGGGGGGCGTTCACTGAAGCTTTCTTT

d_gene: NA
v_gene: TRBV20-1
abundance: once
j_gene: TRBJ1-1
CDR3aa: CMNSGSRGAFF
CDR3nt: TGCATGAACTCGGGGTCGCGGGGAGCTTTCTTT

d_gene: NA
v_gene: TRBV7-2
abundance: once
j_gene: TRBJ1-4
CDR3aa: CASTKEGRASEKLFF
CDR3nt: TGTGCCAGCACCAAGGAGGGCAGGGCTAGCGAAAAACTGTTTTTT

d_gene: TRBD1
v_gene: TRBV11-2
abundance: NA
j_gene: TRBJ2-2
CDR3aa: CASSLGTGFSGELFF
CDR3nt: TGTGCCAGCAGCTTAGGGACAGGGTTTTCCGGGGAGCTGTTTTTT

d_gene: TRBD2
v_gene: TRBV6-1
abundance: once
j_gene: TRBJ2-7
CDR3aa: CATQMSGGSYEQYF
CDR3nt: TGTGCCACCCAAATGAGCGGGGGCTCCTACGAGCAGTACTTC

d_gene: NA
v_gene: TRBV6-1
abundance: once
j_gene: TRBJ2-7
CDR3aa: CASSAVGAGREYEQYF
CDR3nt: TGTGCCAGCAGTGCCGTAGGGGCGGGCAGAGAATACGAGCAGTACTTC

d_gene: NA
v_gene: TRBV5-5
abundance: NA
j_gene: TRBJ1-4
CDR3aa: CASSPLTGSRYEKLFF
CDR3nt: TGTGCCAGCAGCCCCCTAACGGGCAGCCGATATGAAAAACTGTTTTTT

d_gene: NA
v_gene: TRBV28
abundance: NA
j_gene: TRBJ2-7
CDR3aa: CASRGGVNYEQYF
CDR3nt: TGTGCCAGCAGAGGTGGTGTTAATTACGAGCAGTACTTC

d_gene: TRBD1
v_gene: TRBV5-1
abundance: NA
j_gene: TRBJ2-1
CDR3aa: CASSGMGQNEQFF
CDR3nt: TGCGCCAGCAGCGGGATGGGACAGAATGAGCAGTTCTTC

d_gene: TRBD2
v_gene: TRBV19
abundance: NA
j_gene: TRBJ2-1
CDR3aa: CASSHSASGEVYNEQFF
CDR3nt: TGTGCCAGTTCCCATTCGGCTAGCGGAGAGGTATACAATGAGCAGTTCTTC

d_gene: TRBD2
v_gene: TRBV28
abundance: once
j_gene: TRBJ2-1
CDR3aa: CASTGTSAYNEQFF
CDR3nt: TGTGCCAGCACCGGGACTAGCGCTTACAATGAGCAGTTCTTC

d_gene: TRBD1
v_gene: TRBV7-9
abundance: once
j_gene: TRBJ2-7
CDR3aa: CASSLAGGHEQYF
CDR3nt: TGTGCCAGCAGCTTAGCAGGGGGCCACGAGCAGTACTTC

d_gene: TRBD2
v_gene: TRBV11-2
abundance: NA
j_gene: TRBJ2-7
CDR3aa: CASSFGISGRSRYEQYF
CDR3nt: TGTGCCAGCAGCTTCGGTATTAGCGGGAGGTCCCGCTACGAGCAGTACTTC

d_gene: NA
v_gene: TRBV19
abundance: NA
j_gene: TRBJ1-5
CDR3aa: CASSTLRQGKWQPQHF
CDR3nt: TGTGCCAGTAGTACTCTACGCCAGGGGAAATGGCAGCCCCAGCATTTT

d_gene: TRBD2
v_gene: TRBV29-1
abundance: NA
j_gene: TRBJ2-7
CDR3aa: CSVDLAGARVSEQYF
CDR3nt: TGCAGCGTTGATTTAGCGGGGGCACGGGTGAGCGAGCAGTACTTC

d_gene: TRBD1
v_gene: TRBV10-3
abundance: NA
j_gene: TRBJ1-1
CDR3aa: CAISRDRGSVEAFF
CDR3nt: TGTGCCATCAGCCGGGACAGGGGGTCTGTCGAAGCTTTCTTT

d_gene: NA
v_gene: TRBV15
abundance: NA
j_gene: TRBJ2-7
CDR3aa: CATSNKRDSFHEQYF
CDR3nt: TGTGCCACCAGCAACAAACGGGACTCTTTCCACGAGCAGTACTTC

d_gene: NA
v_gene: TRBV2
abundance: NA
j_gene: TRBJ1-1
CDR3aa: CASSESRTEAFF
CDR3nt: TGTGCCAGCAGTGAAAGCAGGACTGAAGCTTTCTTT

d_gene: NA
v_gene: TRBV30
abundance: once
j_gene: TRBJ1-1
CDR3aa: CAWTVGNTEAFF
CDR3nt: TGTGCCTGGACCGTAGGGAACACTGAAGCTTTCTTT

d_gene: NA
v_gene: TRBV27
abundance: NA
j_gene: TRBJ2-2
CDR3aa: CASSFRGATGELFF
CDR3nt: TGTGCCAGCAGTTTTCGGGGGGCCACCGGGGAGCTGTTTTTT

d_gene: NA
v_gene: TRBV5-4
abundance: NA
j_gene: TRBJ2-5
CDR3aa: CASASWAKETQYF
CDR3nt: TGTGCCAGCGCGTCTTGGGCCAAAGAGACCCAGTACTTC

d_gene: NA
v_gene: TRBV7-8
abundance: few
j_gene: TRBJ2-5
CDR3aa: CASSPGWEPRAQYF
CDR3nt: TGTGCCAGCAGCCCCGGATGGGAGCCTAGGGCCCAGTACTTC

d_gene: TRBD1
v_gene: TRBV6-1
abundance: NA
j_gene: TRBJ2-2
CDR3aa: CASRGGTGTIRELFF
CDR3nt: TGTGCCAGCAGGGGGGGGACAGGGACTATCAGGGAGCTGTTTTTT

d_gene: TRBD2
v_gene: TRBV7-9
abundance: NA
j_gene: TRBJ2-7
CDR3aa: CASRGLAEISYEQYF
CDR3nt: TGTGCCAGCAGAGGACTAGCGGAGATTTCCTACGAGCAGTACTTC

d_gene: TRBD2
v_gene: TRBV5-4
abundance: NA
j_gene: TRBJ2-7
CDR3aa: CASGWTSGRGEQYF
CDR3nt: TGTGCCAGCGGCTGGACTAGCGGCAGGGGAGAGCAGTACTTC

d_gene: NA
v_gene: TRBV6-4
abundance: NA
j_gene: TRBJ2-1
CDR3aa: CASSASSQGRPNEQFF
CDR3nt: TGTGCCAGCAGTGCCTCTTCACAGGGTCGTCCTAATGAGCAGTTCTTC

d_gene: TRBD1
v_gene: TRBV9
abundance: NA
j_gene: TRBJ1-5
CDR3aa: CASSLGGTGFSPQHF
CDR3nt: TGTGCCAGCAGCCTAGGGGGGACAGGGTTCAGTCCCCAGCATTTT

d_gene: NA
v_gene: TRBV9
abundance: once
j_gene: TRBJ1-3
CDR3aa: CASSARRDTIYF
CDR3nt: TGTGCCAGCAGCGCCCGCAGGGACACCATATATTTT

d_gene: TRBD2
v_gene: TRBV18
abundance: NA
j_gene: TRBJ2-5
CDR3aa: CASSLLGTSGIRETQYF
CDR3nt: TGTGCCAGCTCACTCCTCGGGACTAGCGGGATCAGGGAGACCCAGTACTTC

d_gene: NA
v_gene: TRBV14
abundance: NA
j_gene: TRBJ2-1
CDR3aa: CASSPLGSYNEQFF
CDR3nt: TGTGCCAGCAGCCCCCTAGGGTCCTACAATGAGCAGTTCTTC

d_gene: NA
v_gene: TRBV28
abundance: NA
j_gene: TRBJ2-7
CDR3aa: CASSYGGQNEQYF
CDR3nt: TGTGCCAGCAGTTATGGGGGCCAGAACGAGCAGTACTTC

d_gene: NA
v_gene: TRBV5-5
abundance: once
j_gene: TRBJ1-1
CDR3aa: CASSLTGPSNTEAFF
CDR3nt: TGTGCCAGCAGCTTGACTGGCCCCTCCAACACTGAAGCTTTCTTT

d_gene: TRBD1
v_gene: TRBV11-2
abundance: NA
j_gene: TRBJ2-7
CDR3aa: CASSLDLVAADRKSSYEQYF
CDR3nt: TGTGCCAGCAGCTTAGATTTAGTGGCCGCGGACAGGAAGAGCTCCTACGAGCAGTACTTC

d_gene: NA
v_gene: TRBV25-1
abundance: NA
j_gene: TRBJ2-7
CDR3aa: CASSVTSVSGQYF
CDR3nt: TGTGCCAGCAGTGTGACCTCGGTGTCAGGGCAGTACTTC

d_gene: TRBD1
v_gene: TRBV10-3
abundance: NA
j_gene: TRBJ2-7
CDR3aa: CAISGRDSGSRLEQYF
CDR3nt: TGTGCCATCAGTGGCCGGGACAGTGGCTCTCGGTTGGAGCAGTACTTC

d_gene: TRBD2
v_gene: TRBV6-6
abundance: NA
j_gene: TRBJ2-7
CDR3aa: CASRGGLAGEYEQYF
CDR3nt: TGTGCCAGCAGAGGAGGCTTAGCGGGAGAGTACGAGCAGTACTTC

d_gene: NA
v_gene: TRBV20-1
abundance: NA
j_gene: TRBJ2-1
CDR3aa: CSASTSNEQFF
CDR3nt: TGCAGTGCTTCGACTAGTAATGAGCAGTTCTTC

d_gene: NA
v_gene: TRBV20-1
abundance: NA
j_gene: TRBJ2-5
CDR3aa: CSAAGETQYF
CDR3nt: TGCAGTGCTGCCGGGGAGACCCAGTACTTC